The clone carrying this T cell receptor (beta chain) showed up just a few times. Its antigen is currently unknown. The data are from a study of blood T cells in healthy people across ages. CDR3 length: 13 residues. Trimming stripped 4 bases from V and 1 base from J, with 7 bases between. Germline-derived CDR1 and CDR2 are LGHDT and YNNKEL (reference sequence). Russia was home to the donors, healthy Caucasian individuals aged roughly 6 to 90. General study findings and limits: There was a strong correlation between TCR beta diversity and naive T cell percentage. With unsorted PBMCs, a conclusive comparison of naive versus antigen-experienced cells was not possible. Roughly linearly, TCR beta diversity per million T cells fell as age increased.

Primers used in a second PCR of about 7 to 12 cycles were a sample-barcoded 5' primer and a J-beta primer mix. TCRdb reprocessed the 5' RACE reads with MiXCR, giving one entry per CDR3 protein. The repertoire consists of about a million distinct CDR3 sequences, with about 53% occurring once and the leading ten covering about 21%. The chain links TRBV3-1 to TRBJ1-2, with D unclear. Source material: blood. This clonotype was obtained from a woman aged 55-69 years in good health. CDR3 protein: CASSLPYNYGYTF. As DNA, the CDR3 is TGTGCCAGCAGCCTTCCCTATAACTATGGCTACACCTTC. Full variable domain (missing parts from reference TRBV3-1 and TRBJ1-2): DTAVSQTPKYLVTQMGNDKSIKCEQNLGHDTMYWYKQDSKKFLKIMFSYNNKELIINETVPNRFSPKSPDKAHLNLHINSLELGDSAVYFCASSLPYNYGYTFGSGTRLTVV.